Reported below is one T cell receptor (beta chain). This sample was taken from a study of T cells expressing NK-cell markers. Study summary: Underlying the TCR beta repertoires were sorted CD3+CD56+NKG2C+, CD3+CD56+NKG2C- and CD3+CD56-NKG2C+ T cells.

TCRdb reprocessed the 5' RACE reads; each CDR3 protein has one entry and no DNA is given. Recorded for this sample: roughly 180,000 distinct CDR3 sequences. This clonotype was sampled from a woman between 18 and 70 years old in good health. The sequenced material came from blood T cells: a sorted CD56 or NKG2C T cell subset, CD4+ or CD8+ T cells, or bulk PBMC T cells (not recorded which).

CDR3 protein: CASSQGQGGTQYF. V gene TRBV6-1 combines with J gene TRBJ2-5; without DNA, the TCRdb call of TRBD1 cannot be checked. This CDR3 contains 13 residues. Germline CDR1 is MNHNS and CDR2 is SASEGT.